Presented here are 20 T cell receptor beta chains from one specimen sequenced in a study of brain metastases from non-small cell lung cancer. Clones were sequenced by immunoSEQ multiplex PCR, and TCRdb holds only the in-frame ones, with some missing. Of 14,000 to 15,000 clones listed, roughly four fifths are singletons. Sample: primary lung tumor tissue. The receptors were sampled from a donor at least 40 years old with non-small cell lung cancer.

DNA of the CDR3: TGTGCCAGTAGTATACGGGAGAACACTGAAGCTTTCTTT. Amino acid sequence: CASSIRENTEAFF. The chain couples TRBV19 to TRBJ1-1; D not resolved. Germline loops: CDR1 LNHDA, CDR2 SQIVND (reference sequence). Trimming stripped 2 bases from V and 1 base from J, with 5 bases between. CDR3 length equals 13 residues.

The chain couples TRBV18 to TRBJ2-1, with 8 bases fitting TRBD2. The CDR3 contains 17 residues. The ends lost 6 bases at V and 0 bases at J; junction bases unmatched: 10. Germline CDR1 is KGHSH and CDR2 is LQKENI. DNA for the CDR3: TGTGCCAGCTCTGCGTCCGGGGGGGGTTACTCCTACAATGAGCAGTTCTTC. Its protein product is CASSASGGGYSYNEQFF.

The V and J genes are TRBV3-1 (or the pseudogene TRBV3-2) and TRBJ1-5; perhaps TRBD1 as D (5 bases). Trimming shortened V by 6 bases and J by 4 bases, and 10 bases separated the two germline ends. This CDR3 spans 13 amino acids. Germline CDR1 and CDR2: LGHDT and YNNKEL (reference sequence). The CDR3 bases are TGTGCCAGCAGTCCCGGGGGGAATCAGCCCCAGCATTTT. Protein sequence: CASSPGGNQPQHF.

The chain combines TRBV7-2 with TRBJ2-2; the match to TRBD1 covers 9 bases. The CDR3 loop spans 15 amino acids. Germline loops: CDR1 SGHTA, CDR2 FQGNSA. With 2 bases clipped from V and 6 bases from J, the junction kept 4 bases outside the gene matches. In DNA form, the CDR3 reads TGTGCCAGCAGCTTAAAGGGACAGGGTGCCGGGGAGCTGTTTTTT. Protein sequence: CASSLKGQGAGELFF.

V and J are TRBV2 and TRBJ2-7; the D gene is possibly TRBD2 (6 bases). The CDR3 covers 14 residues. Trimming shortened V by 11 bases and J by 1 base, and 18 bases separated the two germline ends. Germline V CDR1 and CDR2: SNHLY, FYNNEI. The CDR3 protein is CASPWRDESYEQYF. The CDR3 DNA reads TGTGCCTCCCCTTGGAGGGACGAGTCCTACGAGCAGTACTTC.

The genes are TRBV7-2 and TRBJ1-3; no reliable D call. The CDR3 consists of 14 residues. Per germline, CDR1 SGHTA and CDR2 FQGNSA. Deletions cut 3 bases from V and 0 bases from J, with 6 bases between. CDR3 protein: CASSLQASGNTIYF. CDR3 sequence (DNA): TGTGCCAGCAGCTTGCAGGCCTCTGGAAACACCATATATTTT. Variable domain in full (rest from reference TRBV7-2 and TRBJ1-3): GAGVSQSPSNKVTEKGKDVELRCDPISGHTALYWYRQSLGQGLEFLIYFQGNSAPDKSGLPSDRFSAERTGGSVSTLTIQRTQQEDSAVYLCASSLQASGNTIYFGEGSWLTVV.

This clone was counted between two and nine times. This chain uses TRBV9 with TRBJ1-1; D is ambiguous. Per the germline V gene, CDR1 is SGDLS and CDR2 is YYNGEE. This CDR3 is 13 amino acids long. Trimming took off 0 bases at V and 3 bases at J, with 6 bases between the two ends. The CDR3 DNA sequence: TGTGCCAGCAGCGTAGTAACCCACACTGAAGCTTTCTTT. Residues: CASSVVTHTEAFF.

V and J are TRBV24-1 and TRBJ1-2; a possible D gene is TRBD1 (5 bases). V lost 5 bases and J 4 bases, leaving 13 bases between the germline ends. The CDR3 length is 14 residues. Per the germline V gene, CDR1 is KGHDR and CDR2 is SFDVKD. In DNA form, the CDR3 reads TGTGCCACCAGTGGGGGGAGCTTAGGCTATGGCTACACCTTC. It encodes CATSGGSLGYGYTF.

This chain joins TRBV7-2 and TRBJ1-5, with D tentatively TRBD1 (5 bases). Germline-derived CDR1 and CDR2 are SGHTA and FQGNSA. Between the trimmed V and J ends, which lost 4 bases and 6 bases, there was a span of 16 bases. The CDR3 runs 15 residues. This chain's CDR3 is CASSSGRAVAQPQHF. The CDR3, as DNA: TGTGCCAGCAGCTCTGGCAGGGCTGTGGCTCAGCCCCAGCATTTT.

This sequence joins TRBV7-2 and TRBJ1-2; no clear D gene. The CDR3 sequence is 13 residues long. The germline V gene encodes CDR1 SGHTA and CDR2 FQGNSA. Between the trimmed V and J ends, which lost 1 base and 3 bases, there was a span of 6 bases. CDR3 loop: CASSLGRDYGYTF. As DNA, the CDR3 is TGTGCCAGCAGCTTAGGGAGGGACTATGGCTACACCTTC.

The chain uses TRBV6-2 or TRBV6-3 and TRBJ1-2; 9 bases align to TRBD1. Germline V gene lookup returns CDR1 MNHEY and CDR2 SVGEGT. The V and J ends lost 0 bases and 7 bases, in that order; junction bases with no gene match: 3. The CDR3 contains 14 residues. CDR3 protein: CASSYSDRGLGYTF. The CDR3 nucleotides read TGTGCCAGCAGTTACTCGGACAGGGGACTTGGCTACACCTTC.

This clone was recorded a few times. In nucleotides, the CDR3 is TGTGCCAGCAGCATGGCACAGGGGGGCAGGTTCTACGAGCAGTACGTC. Protein: CASSMAQGGRFYEQYV. The genes are TRBV21-1 and TRBJ2-7; TRBD1 was called by the table and not checked on the DNA. TRBV21-1 is reported as a pseudogene. The CDR3 runs to 16 residues.

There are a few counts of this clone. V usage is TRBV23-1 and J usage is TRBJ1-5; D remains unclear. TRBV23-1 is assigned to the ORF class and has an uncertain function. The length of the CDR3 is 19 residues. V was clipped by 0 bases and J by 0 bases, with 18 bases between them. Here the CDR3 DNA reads TGCGCCAGCAGTCAATCGAGTTCCACAGAAACTCATAGCAATCAGCCCCAGCATTTT. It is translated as CASSQSSSTETHSNQPQHF.

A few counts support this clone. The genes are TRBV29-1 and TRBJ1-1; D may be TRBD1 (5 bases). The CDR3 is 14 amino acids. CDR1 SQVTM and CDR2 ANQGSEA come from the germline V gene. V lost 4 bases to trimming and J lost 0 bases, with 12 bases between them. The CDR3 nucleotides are TGCAGCGTTGTACAGGATATTTTGAACACTGAAGCTTTCTTT. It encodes CSVVQDILNTEAFF. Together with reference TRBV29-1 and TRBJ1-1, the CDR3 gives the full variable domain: SAVISQKPSRDICQRGTSLTIQCQVDSQVTMMFWYRQQPGQSLTLIATANQGSEATYESGFVIDKFPISRPNLTFSTLTVSNMSPEDSSIYLCSVVQDILNTEAFFGQGTRLTVV.

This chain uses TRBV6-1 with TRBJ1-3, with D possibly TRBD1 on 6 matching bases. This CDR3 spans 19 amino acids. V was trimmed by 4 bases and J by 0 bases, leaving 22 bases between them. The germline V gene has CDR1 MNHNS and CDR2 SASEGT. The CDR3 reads CASSVLWDTTSGSGNTIYF. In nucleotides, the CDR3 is TGTGCCAGCAGTGTTCTATGGGACACTACCTCGGGCTCTGGAAACACCATATATTTT.

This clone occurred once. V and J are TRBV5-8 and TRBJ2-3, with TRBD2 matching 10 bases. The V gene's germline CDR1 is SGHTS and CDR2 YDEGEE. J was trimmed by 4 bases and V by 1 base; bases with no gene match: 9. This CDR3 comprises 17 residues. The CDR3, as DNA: TGTGCCAGCAGCTTGACGGGAGCGGGGGGGAACGCAGATACGCAGTATTTT. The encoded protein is CASSLTGAGGNADTQYF. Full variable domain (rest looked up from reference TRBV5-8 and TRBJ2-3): EAGVTQSPTHLIKTRGQQATLRCSPISGHTSVYWYQQALGLGLQFLLWYDEGEERNRGNFPPRFSGRQFPNYSSELNVNALELEDSALYLCASSLTGAGGNADTQYFGPGTRLTVL.

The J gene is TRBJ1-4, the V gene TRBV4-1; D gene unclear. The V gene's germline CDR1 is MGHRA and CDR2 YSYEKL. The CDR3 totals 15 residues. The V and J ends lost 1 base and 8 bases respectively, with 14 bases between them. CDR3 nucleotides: TGCGCCAGCAGCCAAGGAATAGGGATGAACGAAAAACTGTTTTTT. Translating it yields CASSQGIGMNEKLFF.

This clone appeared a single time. CDR3 sequence (DNA): TGTGCCACCAGCAGAGATGTGGGGGCGAGGGGCTACACCTTC. It translates to CATSRDVGARGYTF. The rearrangement joins TRBV15 to TRBJ1-2; possible D gene TRBD1, 6 bases. The CDR3 runs to 14 residues. Trimming took off 0 bases at V and 8 bases at J, with 13 bases between the two ends. Germline V gene sequence: CDR1 LNHNV, CDR2 YYDKDF (reference sequence).

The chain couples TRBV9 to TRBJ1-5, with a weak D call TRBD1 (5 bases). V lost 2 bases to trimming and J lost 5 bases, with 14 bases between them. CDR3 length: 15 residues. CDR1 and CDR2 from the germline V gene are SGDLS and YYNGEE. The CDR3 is CASSVGGRKDQPQHF. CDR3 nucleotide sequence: TGTGCCAGCAGCGTCGGGGGAAGGAAGGATCAGCCCCAGCATTTT.

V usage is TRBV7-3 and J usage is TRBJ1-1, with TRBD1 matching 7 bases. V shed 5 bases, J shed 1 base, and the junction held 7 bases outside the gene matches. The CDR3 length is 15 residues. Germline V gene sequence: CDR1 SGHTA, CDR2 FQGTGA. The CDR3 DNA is TGTGCCAGCAGCCTCACCGGGACAGCGAACACTGAAGCTTTCTTT. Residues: CASSLTGTANTEAFF.